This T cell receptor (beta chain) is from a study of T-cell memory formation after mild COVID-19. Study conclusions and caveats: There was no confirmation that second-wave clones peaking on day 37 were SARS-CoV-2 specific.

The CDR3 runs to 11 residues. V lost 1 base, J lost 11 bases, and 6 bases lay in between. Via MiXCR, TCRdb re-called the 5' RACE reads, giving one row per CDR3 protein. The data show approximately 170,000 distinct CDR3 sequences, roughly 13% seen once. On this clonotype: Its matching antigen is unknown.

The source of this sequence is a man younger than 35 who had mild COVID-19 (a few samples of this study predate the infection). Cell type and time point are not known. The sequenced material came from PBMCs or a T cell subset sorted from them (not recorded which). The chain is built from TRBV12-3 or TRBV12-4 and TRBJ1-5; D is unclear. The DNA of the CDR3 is TGTGCCAGCAGTTTAGGGCTTACCCAGCATTTT. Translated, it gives CASSLGLTQHF.